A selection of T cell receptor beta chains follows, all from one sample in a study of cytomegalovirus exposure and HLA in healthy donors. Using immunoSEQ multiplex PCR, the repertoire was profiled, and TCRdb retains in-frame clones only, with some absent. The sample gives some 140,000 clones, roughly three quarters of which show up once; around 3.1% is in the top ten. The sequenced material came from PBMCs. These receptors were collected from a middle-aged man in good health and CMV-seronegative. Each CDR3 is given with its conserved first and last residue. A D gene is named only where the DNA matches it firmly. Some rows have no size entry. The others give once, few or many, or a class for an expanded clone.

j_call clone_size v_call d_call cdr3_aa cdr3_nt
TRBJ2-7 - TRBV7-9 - CASSLAVTAYEQYF TGTGCCAGCAGCTTAGCTGTGACAGCCTACGAGCAGTACTTC
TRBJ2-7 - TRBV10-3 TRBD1 CAIRQGATYEQYF TGTGCCATCAGACAGGGGGCCACCTACGAGCAGTACTTC
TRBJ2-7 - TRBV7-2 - CASSSTGFAYEQYF TGTGCCAGCAGCTCCACAGGGTTTGCCTACGAGCAGTACTTC
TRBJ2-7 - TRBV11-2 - CASSLERANEQYF TGTGCCAGCAGCTTAGAGAGGGCGAACGAGCAGTACTTC
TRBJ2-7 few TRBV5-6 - CASSLGGVNYEQYF TGTGCCAGCAGCTTGGGTGGAGTAAACTACGAGCAGTACTTC
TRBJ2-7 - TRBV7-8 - CASSLDGGEPYEQYF TGTGCCAGCAGCTTAGACGGAGGGGAACCCTACGAGCAGTACTTC
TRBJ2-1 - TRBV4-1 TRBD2 CASSQGPSGSYNEQFF TGCGCCAGCAGCCAAGGTCCTAGCGGGTCCTACAATGAGCAGTTCTTC
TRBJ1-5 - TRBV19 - CASRGREGRPQHF TGTGCCAGTAGAGGCAGGGAGGGTCGGCCCCAGCATTTT
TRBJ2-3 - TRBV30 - CAWSVPAGTDTQYF TGTGCCTGGAGTGTGCCCGCGGGCACAGATACGCAGTATTTT
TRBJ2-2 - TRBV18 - CASSPRTLSNTGELFF TGTGCCAGCTCACCACGGACTCTCTCAAACACCGGGGAGCTGTTTTTT
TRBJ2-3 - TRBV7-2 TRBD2 CASSPLAGGTDTQYF TGTGCCAGCAGCCCTCTAGCGGGAGGCACAGATACGCAGTATTTT
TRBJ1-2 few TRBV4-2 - CASSPQREDSTHTLGYTF TGTGCCAGCAGCCCTCAACGGGAGGATTCCACCCATACGCTGGGCTACACCTTC
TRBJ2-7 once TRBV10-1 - CASGPRVSASTYEQYF TGCGCCAGCGGTCCCCGGGTCTCGGCTAGCACCTACGAGCAGTACTTC
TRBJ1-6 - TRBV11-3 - CASSSREANSPLHF TGTGCCAGCAGCTCCCGGGAGGCTAATTCACCCCTCCACTTT
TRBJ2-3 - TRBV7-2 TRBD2 CASSLGLAARRDTQYF TGTGCCAGCAGCTTGGGACTAGCGGCTCGGCGAGATACGCAGTATTTT
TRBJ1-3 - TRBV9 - CASSSTSTGLSGNTIYF TGTGCCAGCAGCAGTACAAGTACAGGGTTGTCTGGAAACACCATATATTTT
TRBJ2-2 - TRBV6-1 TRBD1 CATVTGGQGGELFF TGTGCCACCGTAACAGGGGGCCAGGGAGGAGAGCTGTTTTTT
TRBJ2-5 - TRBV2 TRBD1 CASSEGPGGGETQYF TGTGCCAGCAGTGAAGGACCAGGGGGCGGGGAGACCCAGTACTTC
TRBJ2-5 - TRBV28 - CASSRGGIQETQYF TGTGCCAGCAGTCGCGGGGGCATACAAGAGACCCAGTACTTC
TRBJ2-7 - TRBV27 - CASSLKRDYEQYF TGTGCCAGCAGTTTAAAACGCGACTACGAGCAGTACTTC
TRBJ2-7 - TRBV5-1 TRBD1 CASSLVPGQEAEQYF TGCGCCAGCAGCTTGGTACCGGGACAGGAGGCCGAGCAGTACTTC
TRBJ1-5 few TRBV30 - CAWSARGGWNNQPQHF TGTGCCTGGAGTGCAAGGGGGGGTTGGAACAATCAGCCCCAGCATTTT
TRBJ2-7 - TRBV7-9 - CASSTNSMSSYEQYF TGTGCCAGCAGCACAAACAGTATGAGCTCCTACGAGCAGTACTTC
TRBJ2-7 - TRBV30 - CAWSRGGYEQYF TGTGCCTGGAGCAGAGGGGGATACGAGCAGTACTTC
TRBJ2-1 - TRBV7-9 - CASSGQKVPNEQFF TGTGCCAGCAGTGGGCAAAAAGTTCCCAATGAGCAGTTCTTC
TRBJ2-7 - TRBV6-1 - CASSERDFGTFSYEQYF TGTGCCAGCAGTGAGAGAGACTTCGGGACTTTCTCCTACGAGCAGTACTTC
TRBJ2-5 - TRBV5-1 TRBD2 CASSWGGTHEETQYF TGCGCCAGCAGCTGGGGGGGAACCCATGAAGAGACCCAGTACTTC
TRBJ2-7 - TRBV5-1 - CASSSGGGSYEQYF TGCGCCAGCAGCTCGGGGGGCGGGTCCTACGAGCAGTACTTC
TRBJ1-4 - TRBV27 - CASSLGGGELFF TGTGCCAGCAGTTTGGGAGGGGGAGAACTGTTTTTT
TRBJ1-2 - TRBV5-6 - CASSIIGDISVARYGYTF TGTGCCAGCAGCATAATAGGGGACATAAGCGTCGCCCGCTATGGCTACACCTTC
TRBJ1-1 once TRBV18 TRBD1 CASSDYLTGANTEAFF TGTGCCAGCTCAGACTATCTGACAGGGGCGAACACTGAAGCTTTCTTT
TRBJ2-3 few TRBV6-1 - CASRPGAGTDTQYF TGTGCCAGCAGACCAGGGGCAGGCACAGATACGCAGTATTTT
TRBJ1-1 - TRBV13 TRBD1 CASSRAGTGFTEAFF TGTGCCAGCAGCCGCGCCGGGACAGGATTCACTGAAGCTTTCTTT
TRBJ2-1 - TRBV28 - CASSLLAERYNEQFF TGTGCCAGCAGTTTGTTAGCGGAGAGGTACAATGAGCAGTTCTTC
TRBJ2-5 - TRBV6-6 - CASSYEGRGQETQYF TGTGCCAGCAGTTATGAAGGCAGGGGCCAAGAGACCCAGTACTTC
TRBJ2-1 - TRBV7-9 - CSSSFGGPEQFF TGTTCCAGCAGCTTTGGGGGCCCAGAGCAGTTCTTC
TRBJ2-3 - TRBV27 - CASSLSGWGLADTQYF TGTGCCAGCAGTTTATCGGGCTGGGGGCTCGCAGATACGCAGTATTTT
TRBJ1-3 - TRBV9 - CASSVAGAPGTIYF TGTGCCAGCAGCGTCGCAGGGGCACCTGGCACCATATATTTT
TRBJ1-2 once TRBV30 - CAWSEASTGLGYTF TGTGCCTGGAGTGAGGCATCCACAGGGTTGGGCTACACCTTC
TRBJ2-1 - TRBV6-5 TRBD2 CASSYSSGGAGNEQFF TGTGCCAGCAGTTACTCAAGCGGGGGGGCGGGGAATGAGCAGTTCTTC
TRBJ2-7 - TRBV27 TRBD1 CASSPIPGQGAHEQYF TGTGCCAGCAGTCCCATCCCGGGACAGGGAGCCCACGAGCAGTACTTC
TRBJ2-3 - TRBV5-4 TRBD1 CASSPGGRTDTQYF TGTGCCAGCAGCCCAGGGGGCCGAACAGATACGCAGTATTTT
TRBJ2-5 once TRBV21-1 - CASSKGADRADETQYF TGTGCCAGCAGCAAAGGCGCGGACAGGGCAGACGAGACCCAGTACTTC
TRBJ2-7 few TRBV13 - CASSHRDSLPYEQYF TGTGCCAGCAGCCACCGGGACTCTCTACCCTACGAGCAGTACTTC
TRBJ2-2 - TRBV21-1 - CASSNRGLATGELFF TGTGCCAGCAGCAATAGAGGCCTAGCCACCGGGGAGCTGTTTTTT
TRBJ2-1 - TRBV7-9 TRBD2 CASSPPQSGGSDEQFF TGTGCCAGCAGCCCTCCTCAAAGCGGGGGGAGCGATGAGCAGTTCTTC
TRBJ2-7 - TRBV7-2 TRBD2 CASSFGSGGNEQYF TGTGCCAGCAGCTTCGGTAGCGGGGGGAACGAGCAGTACTTC
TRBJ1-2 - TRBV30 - CAWREGGPDGYPF TGTGCCTGGAGAGAAGGGGGACCCGATGGCTACCCCTTC
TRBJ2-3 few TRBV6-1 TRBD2 CASSVGGSLPDTQYF TGTGCCAGCAGTGTCGGCGGGAGCTTGCCAGATACGCAGTATTTT
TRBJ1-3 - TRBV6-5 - CASSFQDTIYF TGTGCCAGCAGTTTCCAGGACACCATATATTTT
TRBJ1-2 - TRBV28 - CASTPPGAAILYGYTF TGTGCCAGCACTCCTCCGGGAGCGGCTATTTTATATGGCTACACCTTC
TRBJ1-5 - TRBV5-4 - CASSLSGSRQPQHF TGTGCCAGCAGCTTGTCAGGTTCTCGTCAGCCCCAGCATTTT
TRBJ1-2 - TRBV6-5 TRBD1 CASAIQQGNYGYTF TGTGCCAGCGCGATACAACAGGGGAACTATGGCTACACCTTC
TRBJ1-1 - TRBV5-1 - CASSAGTYTEAFF TGCGCCAGCAGCGCCGGGACATATACTGAAGCTTTCTTT
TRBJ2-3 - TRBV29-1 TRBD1 CSVEDPRGQGGDTQYF TGCAGCGTTGAAGACCCCCGCGGACAGGGCGGCGATACGCAGTATTTT